Listed below are T cell receptor beta chains from one sample, sequenced in a study of CXCR3 chemokines and chemotherapy response in bladder cancer. TCRdb called the PCR reads again in MiXCR, with one record for every CDR3 protein. Among more than 4,500 distinct CDR3 sequences listed, 13% to 15% were seen once. The sample was collected from a patient whose treatment included neoadjuvant chemotherapy. The receptors were gathered from a human donor with bladder cancer that responded to neoadjuvant chemotherapy. The CDR3 runs from the conserved cysteine through the conserved F or W. The D gene is left open where the match is weak. Only some rows state a clone size, as once, few, many or a class for expanded clones.

J gene: TRBJ2-7; D gene: -; clone size: medium-sized; V gene: TRBV29-1; CDR3 DNA: TGCAGCGTTCAAAGCTCCTACGAGCAGTACTTC; CDR3 protein: CSVQSSYEQYF
J gene: TRBJ1-4; D gene: -; clone size: medium-sized; V gene: TRBV10-3; CDR3 DNA: TGTGCCATCAGCCAGGGTTATAATGAAAAACTGTTTTTT; CDR3 protein: CAISQGYNEKLFF
J gene: TRBJ2-7; D gene: TRBD1; clone size: -; V gene: TRBV28; CDR3 DNA: TGTGCCACCACTCGGACAGGGCGCTACGAGCAGTACTTC; CDR3 protein: CATTRTGRYEQYF
J gene: TRBJ2-1; D gene: TRBD2; clone size: -; V gene: TRBV6-6; CDR3 DNA: TGTGCCAGCAGCCGGGGACTAGCGGGGGAATTCAATGAGCAGTTCTTC; CDR3 protein: CASSRGLAGEFNEQFF
J gene: TRBJ2-2; D gene: -; clone size: large; V gene: TRBV6-5; CDR3 DNA: TGTGCCAGCAGTTACCCGGGAGTGGAGGAGCTGTTTTTT; CDR3 protein: CASSYPGVEELFF
J gene: TRBJ1-5; D gene: TRBD1; clone size: many; V gene: TRBV7-9; CDR3 DNA: TGTGCCAGCAGTTCTGACAGGGGGAGCAATCAGCCCCAGCATTTT; CDR3 protein: CASSSDRGSNQPQHF
J gene: TRBJ1-6; D gene: -; clone size: many; V gene: TRBV15; CDR3 DNA: TGTGCCATCTCAACAGTGAATTCACCCCTCCACTTT; CDR3 protein: CAISTVNSPLHF
J gene: TRBJ2-7; D gene: -; clone size: many; V gene: TRBV11-3; CDR3 DNA: TGTGCCAGCAGCGGACAGCGAGGCTACGAGCAGTACTTC; CDR3 protein: CASSGQRGYEQYF
J gene: TRBJ2-1; D gene: TRBD2; clone size: -; V gene: TRBV13; CDR3 DNA: TGTGCCAGCAGCGCCGCCCGTCCTAGCGGGAGCTTTAATGAGCAGTTCTTC; CDR3 protein: CASSAARPSGSFNEQFF
J gene: TRBJ1-5; D gene: -; clone size: many; V gene: TRBV29-1; CDR3 DNA: TGCAGCGTTGATGGTGGAGGCAATCAGCCCCAGCATTTT; CDR3 protein: CSVDGGGNQPQHF
J gene: TRBJ2-7; D gene: -; clone size: -; V gene: TRBV12-3/TRBV12-4; CDR3 DNA: TGTGCCAGCAGCCCTTTCAGGGACGAGCAGTACTTC; CDR3 protein: CASSPFRDEQYF
J gene: TRBJ2-6; D gene: -; clone size: medium-sized; V gene: TRBV6-1; CDR3 DNA: TGTGCCAGCAGAGGACAGGAGGGAGGTAGCTCTGGGGCCAACGTCCTGACTTTC; CDR3 protein: CASRGQEGGSSGANVLTF